This T cell receptor beta chain emerged from a study of cytomegalovirus exposure and HLA in healthy donors. Study-wide context: The roughly 120 validation repertoires matched the 666 first-cohort repertoires in platform, a later analysis reported. General study findings and limits: Reports described diagnosis of cytomegalovirus status by the classifier as highly specific and sensitive. The authors enumerated around 150 TCR beta chains as linked to cytomegalovirus.

About this clone: Its specificity is not known.

V dropped 6 bases and J dropped 6 bases, with 15 bases sitting between them. The CDR3 runs 14 residues. Germline V gives CDR1 MGHDK, CDR2 SYGVNS. The data were produced by immunoSEQ multiplex PCR, yet TCRdb's version contains in-frame clones alone and is incomplete. The sample lists 90,000 to 150,000 clones, more than 70% occurring once. The donors were part of the validation cohort, which consisted of under 150 subjects and was separate from the first cohort of about 650 subjects. What was sequenced was PBMCs. The TCR was taken from a man younger than 35 in good health and CMV-seronegative. The V gene is TRBV25-1, the J gene TRBJ1-3; no firm D call. CDR3 protein: CASRDSRRVNTIYF. For the CDR3, the DNA is TGTGCCAGCAGAGACTCGCGCCGCGTAAACACCATATATTTT.